This TCR beta chain was captured by sequencing in a study of shared clonotypes between healthy human individuals. Overall study findings and caveats: Genetic and exposure-history diversity was limited by the small donor number. Clonotypes not shared had lower generation probabilities than those common to all four donors.

To note about this clone: Its antigen remains unidentified.

The germline V and J ends were trimmed by 2 bases and 6 bases, with 10 bases remaining between them. Germline V lookup: CDR1 SGHVS, CDR2 FNYEAQ. The CDR3 sequence is 14 residues long. Naive CD4+ cells were CD45RA-selected; the remaining cells were memory. The protocol was immunoSEQ multiplex PCR, while the TCRdb copy is restricted to in-frame clones and leaves out a portion. The table shows fewer than 1.6 million clones, with around 98.5% occurring only once. The TCR originated in a man aged 25 to 45 in good health. Sample: naive CD4+ T cells sorted from blood. Sample subset: CD45RA+ positively selected. The chain has TRBV7-6 and TRBJ2-2; D remains unclear. The CDR3 DNA reads TGTGCCAGCAGCTTAATCGCGGTGCCCGGGGAGCTGTTTTTT. Translating gives CASSLIAVPGELFF.